Sequencing of this TCR beta chain was carried out in a study of CD8 T cells in Susac syndrome. Random hexamers were used to reverse transcribe an amount of 0.5 to 1 ug RNA. Amplification of TCR beta CDR3 by immunoSEQ multiplex PCR spanned 54 Vbeta and 13 Jbeta. Via MiXCR, TCRdb re-called the immunoSEQ multiplex PCR reads, giving one row per CDR3 protein. The sample lists around 130,000 distinct CDR3 sequences, 75% to 90% seen once, with 0.45% to 0.65% in the top ten. J was trimmed by 9 bases and V by 9 bases; bases with no gene match: 11. Germline lookup yields CDR1 SNHLY and CDR2 FYNNEI. The CDR3 length is 14 residues. The study sequenced TCR beta in blood CD8+ and CD4+ T cells. In contrast to the negatively isolated CD8+ and CD4+ T cells, TEMRA cells were FACS-enriched.

This TCR was sampled from a human donor with multiple sclerosis. This rearrangement joins TRBV2 to TRBJ2-1; 10 nucleotides agree with TRBD1. The specimen sequenced was CD8+ T cells from PBMCs. CDR3 sequence reads: CARGGQGRPGEQFF. The CDR3 DNA is TGTGCCAGGGGGGGACAGGGGAGGCCCGGTGAGCAGTTCTTC.